The rows below give T cell receptor beta chains drawn from one sample of a study of OX40 agonist ivuxolimab in advanced cancers. Clones were read by immunoSEQ multiplex PCR, and TCRdb kept only the in-frame ones, dropping some. Of fewer than 80,000 clones listed, 85% are singletons. The specimen was CD4+ or CD8+ T cells sorted from blood, collected in a trial of the OX40 agonist ivuxolimab. The receptors originated from an adult with an advanced solid tumor such as melanoma, head and neck, liver or kidney cancer. CDR3s include the opening cysteine and the closing phenylalanine or tryptophan. The D gene is left open where the match is weak. A row's size may be missing; if present it is once, few, many or a size class.

j_gene,d_gene,v_gene,abundance,CDR3aa,CDR3nt
TRBJ1-2,.,TRBV6-6,.,CASSPDSIYGYTF,TGTGCCAGCAGCCCGGACAGCATCTATGGCTACACCTTC
TRBJ2-1,TRBD2,TRBV10-1,few,CASSELQRGLQEQFF,TGCGCCAGCAGTGAATTACAGCGGGGACTCCAAGAGCAGTTCTTC
TRBJ2-3,TRBD2,TRBV19,.,CASSITLAASTDTQYF,TGTGCCAGTAGTATAACCCTAGCGGCTAGCACAGATACGCAGTATTTT
TRBJ2-4,.,TRBV28,.,CASSSSLVAKNIQYF,TGTGCCAGCAGTTCCTCCCTAGTAGCCAAAAACATTCAGTACTTC
TRBJ2-7,TRBD2,TRBV4-2,.,CASSELAGYEQYF,TGTGCCAGCAGCGAACTAGCGGGTTACGAGCAGTACTTC
TRBJ2-3,TRBD2,TRBV2,.,CASSEAAGGPTDTQYF,TGTGCCAGCAGTGAAGCGGCGGGAGGGCCGACAGATACGCAGTATTTT
TRBJ2-2,.,TRBV28,once,CASSIQGSNTGELFF,TGTGCCAGCAGTATTCAGGGATCGAACACCGGGGAGCTGTTTTTT
TRBJ1-5,TRBD1,TRBV6-6,few,CASSYPAGGTQPQHF,TGTGCCAGCAGTTACCCGGCAGGGGGCACTCAGCCCCAGCATTTT
TRBJ1-5,.,TRBV19,.,CASSIDSYSNQPQHF,TGTGCCAGTAGTATAGACAGTTATAGCAATCAGCCCCAGCATTTT
TRBJ2-3,.,TRBV5-4,.,CASSRDLTQSTDTQYF,TGTGCCAGCAGCCGGGACTTAACACAGAGCACAGATACGCAGTATTTT
TRBJ1-1,TRBD1,TRBV5-1,.,CASSRGQALGDTEAFF,TGCGCCAGCAGCAGAGGACAGGCCCTGGGGGACACTGAAGCTTTCTTT
TRBJ2-3,TRBD2,TRBV5-4,.,CASSQEQLGTSGTDTQYF,TGTGCCAGCAGCCAAGAGCAACTCGGGACTAGCGGCACAGATACGCAGTATTTT
TRBJ2-2,.,TRBV11-3,.,CASSPYSENTGELFF,TGTGCCAGCAGCCCCTATAGTGAGAACACCGGGGAGCTGTTTTTT
TRBJ1-2,.,TRBV7-2,.,CASSLAPGPYGYTF,TGTGCCAGCAGCTTAGCGCCAGGGCCCTATGGCTACACCTTC
TRBJ2-1,.,TRBV7-2,.,CASSLVAGNEQFF,TGTGCCAGCAGCTTGGTAGCTGGCAATGAGCAGTTCTTC
TRBJ2-7,.,TRBV28,once,CASSFDRTYEQYF,TGTGCCAGCAGTTTTGACAGGACCTACGAGCAGTACTTC
TRBJ1-6,.,TRBV6-6,.,CASSYYGKSPLHF,TGTGCCAGCAGTTACTATGGGAAGTCACCCCTCCACTTT
TRBJ2-3,TRBD1,TRBV7-2,.,CASSPGTGADTQYF,TGTGCCAGCAGCCCCGGGACAGGGGCAGATACGCAGTATTTT
TRBJ2-1,TRBD1,TRBV15,.,CATSRTGTGSYNEQFF,TGTGCCACCAGCAGAACCGGGACAGGCTCCTACAATGAGCAGTTCTTC
TRBJ2-1,TRBD2,TRBV13,.,CASSAGTSGGADEQFF,TGTGCCAGCAGCGCGGGGACTAGCGGGGGGGCGGATGAGCAGTTCTTC
TRBJ2-1,TRBD2,TRBV27,.,CASTQLAGGLDEQFF,TGTGCCAGCACTCAGTTAGCGGGAGGGCTCGATGAGCAGTTCTTC
TRBJ1-1,.,TRBV28,.,CASRLPGRRMNTEAFF,TGTGCCAGCAGGCTCCCCGGGAGACGAATGAACACTGAAGCTTTCTTT
TRBJ2-3,TRBD2,TRBV9,.,CASSAPGTSGYTDTQYF,TGTGCCAGCAGCGCCCCGGGGACTAGCGGATACACAGATACGCAGTATTTT
TRBJ2-2,.,TRBV27,.,CASSLFGTTNTGELFF,TGTGCCAGCAGTTTATTCGGGACAACGAACACCGGGGAGCTGTTTTTT
TRBJ1-4,TRBD1,TRBV6-5,.,CASGSTGDEKLFF,TGTGCCAGCGGATCTACAGGGGATGAAAAACTGTTTTTT
TRBJ2-7,.,TRBV6-5,.,CASKTIGRAAYEQYF,TGTGCCAGCAAAACTATCGGCAGGGCTGCCTACGAGCAGTACTTC
TRBJ1-3,.,TRBV11-2,.,CASSLTKNTIYF,TGTGCCAGCAGCCTTACCAAAAACACCATATATTTT
TRBJ2-5,.,TRBV7-9,.,CASSPDVQETQYF,TGTGCCAGCAGCCCAGACGTGCAAGAGACCCAGTACTTC
TRBJ2-7,.,TRBV7-2,once,CASSLNPGESYEQYF,TGTGCCAGCAGCTTAAATCCAGGCGAGTCCTACGAGCAGTACTTC
TRBJ2-1,TRBD2,TRBV5-4,.,CASSSPAGEDEQFF,TGTGCCAGCAGCTCGCCAGCGGGAGAGGATGAGCAGTTCTTC
TRBJ1-2,TRBD1,TRBV7-3,.,CASSLPTGVVGYTF,TGTGCCAGCAGCCTACCGACAGGGGTCGTTGGCTACACCTTC
TRBJ2-2,.,TRBV13,.,CASSHRLGGELFF,TGTGCCAGCAGCCACAGACTCGGGGGGGAGCTGTTTTTT
TRBJ2-1,.,TRBV19,.,CASSIEADLNEQFF,TGTGCCAGTAGTATAGAGGCGGACCTTAATGAGCAGTTCTTC
TRBJ2-1,.,TRBV6-5,.,CASSYSHRARDEQFF,TGTGCCAGCAGTTACTCCCACAGGGCCCGGGATGAGCAGTTCTTC
TRBJ1-6,TRBD1,TRBV2,.,CASSWDRRGSPLHF,TGTGCCAGCAGTTGGGACAGGCGGGGGTCACCCCTCCACTTT
TRBJ2-5,.,TRBV27,.,CASSPTAGFRETQYF,TGTGCCAGCAGTCCAACGGCAGGGTTTCGGGAGACCCAGTACTTC
TRBJ2-1,TRBD2,TRBV7-2,.,CASSLRSGLAGGNEQFF,TGTGCCAGCAGCTTAAGGTCAGGGCTAGCGGGAGGGAACGAGCAGTTCTTC
TRBJ2-1,.,TRBV9,.,CASSAETASYNEQFF,TGTGCCAGCAGTGCAGAAACGGCCTCCTACAATGAGCAGTTCTTC
TRBJ2-3,TRBD1,TRBV15,.,CATSDRDRGGTDTQYF,TGTGCCACCAGCGATCGGGACAGGGGGGGGACAGATACGCAGTATTTT
TRBJ2-3,.,TRBV28,few,CASSLGTNTDTQYF,TGTGCCAGCAGTTTAGGGACGAACACAGATACGCAGTATTTT
TRBJ2-7,.,TRBV28,.,CASKGSGYEQYF,TGTGCCAGCAAGGGCTCCGGCTACGAGCAGTACTTC
TRBJ2-1,TRBD2,TRBV7-6,.,CASSFAGGGNEQFF,TGTGCCAGCAGCTTTGCGGGAGGGGGCAATGAGCAGTTCTTC
TRBJ1-2,.,TRBV28,few,CASKLNRDHHLGNYGYTF,TGTGCCAGCAAATTAAACCGGGACCACCATCTGGGTAACTATGGCTACACCTTC
TRBJ2-1,TRBD1,TRBV2,.,CASKIDRGTNEQFF,TGTGCCAGCAAAATCGACAGGGGAACAAATGAGCAGTTCTTC
TRBJ2-1,TRBD2,TRBV9,few,CASSPHGAGGSNEQFF,TGTGCCAGCAGCCCCCACGGGGCGGGAGGGTCAAATGAGCAGTTCTTC
TRBJ2-1,TRBD2,TRBV7-9,.,CAARHRGSQTDNEQFF,TGTGCCGCACGGCATCGCGGGAGTCAGACGGACAATGAGCAGTTCTTC
TRBJ2-1,TRBD2,TRBV7-9,few,CASSTLAGGGEYNEQFF,TGTGCCAGCTCAACCCTAGCGGGAGGAGGGGAATACAATGAGCAGTTCTTC
TRBJ2-1,.,TRBV4-2,.,CASSQYNYNEQFF,TGTGCCAGCAGCCAATACAACTACAATGAGCAGTTCTTC
TRBJ1-1,.,TRBV6-5,.,CASSSYTEAFF,TGTGCCAGCAGTTCGTACACTGAAGCTTTCTTT
TRBJ2-1,.,TRBV9,.,CASSVAWSTNNEQFF,TGTGCCAGCAGCGTAGCTTGGTCCACAAACAATGAGCAGTTCTTC
TRBJ2-1,.,TRBV20-1,.,CSGISYNEQFF,TGCAGTGGTATTTCCTACAATGAGCAGTTCTTC